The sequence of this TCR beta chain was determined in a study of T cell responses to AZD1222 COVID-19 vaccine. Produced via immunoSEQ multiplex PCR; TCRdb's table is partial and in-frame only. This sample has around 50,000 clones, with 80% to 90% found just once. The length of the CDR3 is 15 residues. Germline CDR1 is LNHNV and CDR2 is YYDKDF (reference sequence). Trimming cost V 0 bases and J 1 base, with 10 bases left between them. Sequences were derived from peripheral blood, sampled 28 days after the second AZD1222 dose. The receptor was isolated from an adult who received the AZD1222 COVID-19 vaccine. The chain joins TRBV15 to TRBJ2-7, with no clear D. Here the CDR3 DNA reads TGTGCCACCAGCAGAGATAGTCAGGCGTCCTACGAGCAGTACTTC. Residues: CATSRDSQASYEQYF.